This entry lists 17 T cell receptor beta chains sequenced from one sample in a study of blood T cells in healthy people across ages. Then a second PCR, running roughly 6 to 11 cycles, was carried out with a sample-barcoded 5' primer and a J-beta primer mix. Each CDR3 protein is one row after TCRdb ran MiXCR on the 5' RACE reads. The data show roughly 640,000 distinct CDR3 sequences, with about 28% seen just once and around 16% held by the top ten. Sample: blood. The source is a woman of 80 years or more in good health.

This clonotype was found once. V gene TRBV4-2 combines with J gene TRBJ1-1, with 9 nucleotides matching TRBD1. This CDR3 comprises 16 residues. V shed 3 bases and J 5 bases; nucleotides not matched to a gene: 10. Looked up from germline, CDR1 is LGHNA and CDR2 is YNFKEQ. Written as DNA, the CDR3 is TGTGCCAGCAGCCAGGACGGACAGGGGACGAGAACTGAAGCTTTCTTT. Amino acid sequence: CASSQDGQGTRTEAFF.

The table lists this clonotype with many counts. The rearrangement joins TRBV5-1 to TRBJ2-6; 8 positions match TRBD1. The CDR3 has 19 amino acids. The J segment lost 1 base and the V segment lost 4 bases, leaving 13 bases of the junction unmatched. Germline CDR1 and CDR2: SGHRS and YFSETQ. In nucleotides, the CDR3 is TGCGCCAGCAGCCTTTTTGGACAGGGCCCACTTTCTGGGGCCAACGTCCTGACTTTC. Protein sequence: CASSLFGQGPLSGANVLTF. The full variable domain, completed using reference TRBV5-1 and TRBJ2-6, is KAGVTQTPRYLIKTRGQQVTLSCSPISGHRSVSWYQQTPGQGLQFLFEYFSETQRNKGNFPGRFSGRQFSNSRSEMNVSTLELGDSALYLCASSLFGQGPLSGANVLTFGAGSRLTVL.

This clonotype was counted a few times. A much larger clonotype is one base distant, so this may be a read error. This CDR3 reads CASGAGTAYGEQYF. CDR3 DNA: TGTGCCAGCGGCGCCGGGACAGCATATGGCGAGCAGTACTTC. The rearrangement uses TRBV9 and TRBJ2-7, with 7 bases lining up with TRBD1. The V segment lost 7 bases and the J segment 6 bases; nucleotides outside the gene matches: 13. CDR1 and CDR2 (germline): SGDLS, YYNGEE. The CDR3 consists of 14 residues. The entire variable domain, with the rest obtained from reference TRBV9 and TRBJ2-7, is as follows: DSGVTQTPKHLITATGQRVTLRCSPRSGDLSVYWYQQSLDQGLQFLIQYYNGEERAKGNILERFSAQQFPDLHSELNLSSLELGDSALYFCASGAGTAYGEQYFGPGTRLTVT.

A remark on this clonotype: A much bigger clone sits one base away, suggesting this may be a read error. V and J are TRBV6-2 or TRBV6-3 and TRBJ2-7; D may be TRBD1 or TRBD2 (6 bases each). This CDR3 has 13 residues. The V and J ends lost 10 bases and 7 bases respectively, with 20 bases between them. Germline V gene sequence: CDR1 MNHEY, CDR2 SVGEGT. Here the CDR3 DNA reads TGTGCCATCTCGAGGGGGGTGGGTAATGAGCAGTACTTC. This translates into CAISRGVGNEQYF.

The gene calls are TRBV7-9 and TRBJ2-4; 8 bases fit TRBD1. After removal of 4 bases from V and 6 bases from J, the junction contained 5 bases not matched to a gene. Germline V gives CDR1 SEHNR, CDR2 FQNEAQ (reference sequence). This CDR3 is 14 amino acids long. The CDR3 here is CASSSDRVGNIQYF. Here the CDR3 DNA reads TGTGCCAGCAGCTCGGACAGGGTCGGAAACATTCAGTACTTC. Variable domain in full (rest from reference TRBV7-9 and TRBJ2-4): DTGVSQNPRHKITKRGQNVTFRCDPISEHNRLYWYRQTLGQGPEFLTYFQNEAQLEKSRLLSDRFSAERPKGSFSTLEIQRTEQGDSAMYLCASSSDRVGNIQYFGAGTRLSVL.

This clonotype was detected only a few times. CDR3 region: CASSVVAGGNTEAFF. CDR3 nucleotides: TGTGCCAGCAGCGTAGTAGCAGGCGGGAACACTGAAGCTTTCTTT. The rearrangement links TRBV9 to TRBJ1-1, with D uncertain. Between the trimmed V and J ends, which lost 0 bases and 1 base, there was a span of 10 bases. The germline V gene encodes CDR1 SGDLS and CDR2 YYNGEE. The CDR3 has 15 amino acids.

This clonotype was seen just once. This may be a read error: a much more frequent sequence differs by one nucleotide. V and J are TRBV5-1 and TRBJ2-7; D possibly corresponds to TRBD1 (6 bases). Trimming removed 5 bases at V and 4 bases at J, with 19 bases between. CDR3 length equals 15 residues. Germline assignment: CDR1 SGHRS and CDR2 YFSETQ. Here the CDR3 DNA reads TGCGCCAGCAGGCGAGACGGGACACCGGTTTACGAGCAGTACTTC. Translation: CASRRDGTPVYEQYF.

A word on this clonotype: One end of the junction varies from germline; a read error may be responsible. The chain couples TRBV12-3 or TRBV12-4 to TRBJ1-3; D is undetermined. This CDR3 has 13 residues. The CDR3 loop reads CAGRQQSGNTIYF. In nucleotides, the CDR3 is TGTGCCGGCAGACAACAGTCTGGAAACACCATATATTTT.

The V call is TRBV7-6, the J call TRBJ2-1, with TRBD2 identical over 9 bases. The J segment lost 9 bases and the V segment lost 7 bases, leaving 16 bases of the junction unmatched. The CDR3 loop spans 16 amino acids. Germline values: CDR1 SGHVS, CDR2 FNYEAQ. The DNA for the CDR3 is TGTGCCAGCACGTCTCACGGGACTAGCAAAGACAGTGAGCAGTTCTTC. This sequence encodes CASTSHGTSKDSEQFF.

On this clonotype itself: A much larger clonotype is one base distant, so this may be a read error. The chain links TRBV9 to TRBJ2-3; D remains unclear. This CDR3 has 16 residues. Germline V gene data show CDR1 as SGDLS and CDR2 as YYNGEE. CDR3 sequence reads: CACSAQPRARTDTQYF. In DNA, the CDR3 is TGTGCCTGCAGCGCCCAGCCCCGGGCGCGCACAGATACGCAGTATTTT.

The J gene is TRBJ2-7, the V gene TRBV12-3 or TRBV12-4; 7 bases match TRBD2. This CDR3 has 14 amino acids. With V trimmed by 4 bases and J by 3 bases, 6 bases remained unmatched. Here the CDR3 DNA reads TGTGCCAGCAGTTCTGGGGGGGGAGTCTACGAGCAGTACTTC. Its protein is CASSSGGGVYEQYF.

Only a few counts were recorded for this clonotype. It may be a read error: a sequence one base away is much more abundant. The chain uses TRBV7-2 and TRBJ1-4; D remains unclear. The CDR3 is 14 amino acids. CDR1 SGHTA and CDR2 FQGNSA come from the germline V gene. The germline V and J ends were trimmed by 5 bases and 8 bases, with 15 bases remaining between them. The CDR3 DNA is TGTGCCAGCAGCCTCGACACAACTGGGGAAAAACTGTTTTTT. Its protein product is CASSLDTTGEKLFF.

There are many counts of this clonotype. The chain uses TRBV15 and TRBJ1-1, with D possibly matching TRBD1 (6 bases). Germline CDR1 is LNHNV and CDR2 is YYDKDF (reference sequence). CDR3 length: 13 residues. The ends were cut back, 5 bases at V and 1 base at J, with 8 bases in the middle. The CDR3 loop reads CATSGTKNTEAFF. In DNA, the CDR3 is TGTGCCACCAGCGGGACAAAGAACACTGAAGCTTTCTTT.

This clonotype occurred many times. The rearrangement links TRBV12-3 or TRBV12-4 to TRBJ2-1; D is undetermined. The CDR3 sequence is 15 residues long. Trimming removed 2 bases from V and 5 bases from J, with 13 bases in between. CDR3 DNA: TGTGCCAGCAGTTTACGGTCCAGGTTGCACAATGAGCAGTTCTTC. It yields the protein CASSLRSRLHNEQFF.

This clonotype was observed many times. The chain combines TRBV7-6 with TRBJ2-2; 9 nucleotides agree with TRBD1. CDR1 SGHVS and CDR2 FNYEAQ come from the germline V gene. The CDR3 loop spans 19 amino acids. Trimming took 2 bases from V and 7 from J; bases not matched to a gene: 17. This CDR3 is CASSLTSFSQGALIGELFF. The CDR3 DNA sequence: TGTGCCAGCAGCTTAACGTCGTTTTCACAGGGGGCGCTTATCGGGGAGCTGTTTTTT.

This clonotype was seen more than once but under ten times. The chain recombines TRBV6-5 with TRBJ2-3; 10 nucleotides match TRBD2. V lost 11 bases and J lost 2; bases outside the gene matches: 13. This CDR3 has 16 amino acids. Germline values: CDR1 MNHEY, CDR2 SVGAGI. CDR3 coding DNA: TGTGCCGGCGGGACGCTAGCGGGGGCCTCCACAGATACGCAGTATTTT. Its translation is CAGGTLAGASTDTQYF.

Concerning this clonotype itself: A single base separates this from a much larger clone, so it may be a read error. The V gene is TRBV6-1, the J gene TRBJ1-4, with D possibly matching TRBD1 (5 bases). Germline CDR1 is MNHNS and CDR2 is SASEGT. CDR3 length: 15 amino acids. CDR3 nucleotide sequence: TGTGCCAGCAGTCCCCGGGACGGAAGTAATGAAAAACGGTTTTTT. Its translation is CASSPRDGSNEKRFF.